This TCR beta chain appears in the sequencing data of a study of cytomegalovirus exposure and HLA in healthy donors. Overall study results and limits: Later analysis suggested links between common viral pathogens and several top significant clusters. At a 0.05 false discovery rate, a later analysis found about 17,000 TCR beta sequences to be associated with HLA alleles. Among the CMV-associated chains, three were confirmed in vitro as specific for CMV antigens.

Regarding this clone: Its antigen is unidentified.

In germline, CDR1 is SGHRS, CDR2 YFSETQ. Trimming cost V 0 bases and J 8 bases; bases outside gene matches: 5. The CDR3 has 15 amino acids. PCR was performed using 60 Vbeta and 13 Jbeta primers. Assay used: immunoSEQ multiplex PCR; TCRdb lists only in-frame clones, some missing. In all, the sample yields 150,000 to 200,000 clones. Sequencing used PBMCs. This TCR derives from a woman between 55 and 75 years old in good health and CMV-seronegative. The chain links TRBV5-1 to TRBJ2-1; 10 bases fit TRBD2. CDR3 in DNA: TGCGCCAGCAGCTTGGTCCTAGCGGGGGACGATGAGCAGTTCTTC. This encodes CASSLVLAGDDEQFF.